The clone carrying this TCR beta chain was detected ten times or more. Its matching antigen is unknown. The sample belongs to a study of neurological immune-mediated disorders. Findings and limits, study-wide: The greatest TCR clonal expansion appeared in HTLV-1-associated myelopathy and the smallest, falling below healthy controls, in multiple sclerosis.

Template-switch 5'RACE cDNA synthesis added a 10-nucleotide unique molecular identifier. A single run covered 15-18 subjects with over 190 million TCR-beta sequences. TCRdb re-analysed the 5' RACE reads in MiXCR, keeping a single row per CDR3 protein. The sample has 100,000 or so distinct CDR3 sequences; about 13% are singletons. Germline V gene lookup returns CDR1 SGHRS and CDR2 YFSETQ. Trimming took 0 bases from V and 1 from J, leaving 8 bases between them. The CDR3 has 15 residues. Time point here: longitudinal time-point 2. The unsorted libraries originated from 2 million PBMCs that had been stored at -80 C.

Input material: PBMCs. The origin of this receptor is a female donor with HTLV-1-associated myelopathy (HAM/TSP). The chain links TRBV5-1 to TRBJ2-1; D gene uncertain. The CDR3 spells CASSLGASSYNEQFF. The CDR3 nucleotides are TGCGCCAGCAGCTTGGGCGCTAGTTCCTACAATGAGCAGTTCTTC.